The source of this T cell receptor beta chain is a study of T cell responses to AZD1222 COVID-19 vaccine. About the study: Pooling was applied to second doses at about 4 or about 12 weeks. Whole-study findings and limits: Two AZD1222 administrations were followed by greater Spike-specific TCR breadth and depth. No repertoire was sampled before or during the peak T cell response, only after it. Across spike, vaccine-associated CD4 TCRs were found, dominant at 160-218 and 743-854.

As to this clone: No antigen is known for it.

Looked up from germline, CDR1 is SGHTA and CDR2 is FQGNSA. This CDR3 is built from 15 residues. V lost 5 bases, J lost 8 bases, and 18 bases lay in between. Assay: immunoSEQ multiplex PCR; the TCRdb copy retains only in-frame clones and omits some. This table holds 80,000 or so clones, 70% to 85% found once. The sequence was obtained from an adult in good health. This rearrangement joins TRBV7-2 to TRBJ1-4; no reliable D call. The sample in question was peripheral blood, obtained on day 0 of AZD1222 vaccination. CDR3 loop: CASSPTGPKVEKLFF. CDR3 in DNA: TGTGCCAGCAGCCCGACGGGTCCCAAGGTAGAAAAACTGTTTTTT.